This T cell receptor beta chain was captured in a study of cytomegalovirus exposure and HLA in healthy donors. Findings and caveats of the study: TCR sequences were mostly rare, though some public TCRs occurred in many donors.

PCR employed 60 Vbeta and 13 Jbeta primers. TCRdb's table, derived via immunoSEQ multiplex PCR, lists solely in-frame clones and lacks some. Among about 100,000 clones listed, approximately 81% were seen once. The CDR3 has 13 residues. Trimming shortened V by 2 bases and J by 4 bases, and 6 bases separated the two germline ends. The V gene's germline CDR1 is MNHEY and CDR2 SVGAGI. Concerning this clone itself: Its antigen is not identified.

Sequencing was carried out using PBMCs. The V call is TRBV6-5, the J call TRBJ1-5; D is unresolved. The source is a male donor in good health and CMV-seropositive. CDR3: CASSYARNQPQHF. In DNA, the CDR3 is TGTGCCAGCAGTTACGCACGGAATCAGCCCCAGCATTTT.